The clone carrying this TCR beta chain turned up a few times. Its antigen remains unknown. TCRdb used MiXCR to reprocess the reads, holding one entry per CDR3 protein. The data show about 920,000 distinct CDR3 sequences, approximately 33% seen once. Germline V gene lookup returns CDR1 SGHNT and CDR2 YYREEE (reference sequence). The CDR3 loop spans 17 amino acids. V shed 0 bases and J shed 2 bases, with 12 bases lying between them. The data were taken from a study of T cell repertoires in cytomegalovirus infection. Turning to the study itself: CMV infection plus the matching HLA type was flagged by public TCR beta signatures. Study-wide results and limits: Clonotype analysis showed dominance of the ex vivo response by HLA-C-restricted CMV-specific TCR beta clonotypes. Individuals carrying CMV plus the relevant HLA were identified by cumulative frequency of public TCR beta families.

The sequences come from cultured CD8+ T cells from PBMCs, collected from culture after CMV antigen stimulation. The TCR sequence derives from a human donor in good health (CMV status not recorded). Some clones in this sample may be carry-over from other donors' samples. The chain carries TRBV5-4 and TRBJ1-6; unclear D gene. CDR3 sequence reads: CASSLAAPGAYNSPLHF. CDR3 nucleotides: TGTGCCAGCAGCTTGGCGGCGCCGGGAGCCTATAATTCACCCCTCCACTTT. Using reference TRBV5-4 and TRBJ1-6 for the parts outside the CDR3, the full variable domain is ETGVTQSPTHLIKTRGQQVTLRCSSQSGHNTVSWYQQALGQGPQFIFQYYREEENGRGNFPPRFSGLQFPNYSSELNVNALELDDSALYLCASSLAAPGAYNSPLHFGNGTRLTVT.